These 32 T cell receptor beta chains share one sample of origin, sequenced in a study of T cells in Graves' hyperthyroidism and ophthalmopathy. TCR beta CDR3 regions were amplified from RNA transcripts. TCR CDR3 underwent first-round RT-PCR with the HTBI primer set. From the multiplex PCR reads, TCRdb called clonotypes with MiXCR, one entry per CDR3 protein. The sample holds some 440,000 distinct CDR3 sequences, around a sixth seen once. Material for sequencing was blood. The receptors here all came from a woman aged 18 to 35 with Graves' hyperthyroidism.

This clonotype was seen more than once but under ten times. The chain carries TRBV5-1 and TRBJ2-5, with 9 bases aligning to TRBD2. Germline V gene data show CDR1 as SGHRS and CDR2 as YFSETQ. This CDR3 has 16 residues. V was pared by 0 bases and J by 4 bases, with 7 bases of the junction left unmatched. In DNA, the CDR3 is TGCGCCAGCAGCTTGGCGGGGGGACTAGCAGGAGAGACCCAGTACTTC. Translation: CASSLAGGLAGETQYF.

The CDR3 region has the DNA TGTGCCAGCACCTCGACGAGGGCTGGGGCCAACGTCCTGACTTTC. Its protein product is CASTSTRAGANVLTF. The chain couples TRBV7-6 to TRBJ2-6; possible D gene TRBD2, 5 bases. CDR1 SGHVS and CDR2 FNYEAQ come from the germline V gene. The CDR3 length is 15 residues. The ends were cut back, 7 bases at V and 2 bases at J, with 12 bases in the middle. Using reference TRBV7-6 and TRBJ2-6 for the parts outside the CDR3, the full variable domain is GAGVSQSPRYKVTKRGQDVALRCDPISGHVSLYWYRQALGQGPEFLTYFNYEAQQDKSGLPNDRFSAERPEGSISTLTIQRTEQRDSAMYRCASTSTRAGANVLTFGAGSRLTVL.

In this sample, this clonotype turned up many times. The chain carries TRBV6-1 and TRBJ2-7, with 7 bases fitting TRBD1. Germline V gives CDR1 MNHNS, CDR2 SASEGT. The CDR3 covers 15 residues. Germline trimming cut 5 bases from V and 0 bases from J; bases unmatched to any gene: 7. CDR3 nucleotides: TGTGCCAGCAGTTATTGGCAGGGGGACTCCTACGAGCAGTACTTC. Protein product: CASSYWQGDSYEQYF.

This clonotype was seen ten or more times. The rearrangement uses TRBV6-1 and TRBJ2-1; 7 positions agree with TRBD2. This CDR3 has 15 residues. CDR1 and CDR2 from the germline V gene are MNHNS and SASEGT. J lost 7 bases, V lost 3 bases, and 9 bases had no gene match. The CDR3 sequence: CASSEAGAGWNEQFF. In nucleotides, the CDR3 is TGTGCCAGCAGTGAGGCGGGAGCGGGCTGGAATGAGCAGTTCTTC.

This clonotype was seen many times. The gene calls are TRBV15 and TRBJ1-1; D gene ambiguous. The CDR3 length is 11 residues. Germline CDR1 is LNHNV and CDR2 is YYDKDF (reference sequence). CDR3: CAVGWSTEAFF. The CDR3 region has the DNA TGTGCAGTAGGTTGGAGCACTGAAGCTTTCTTT.

The chain is built from TRBV25-1 and TRBJ2-7; D is ambiguous. The CDR3 sequence is 13 residues long. Trimming stripped 2 bases from V and 5 bases from J, with 10 bases between. Germline V gene sequence: CDR1 MGHDK, CDR2 SYGVNS. In DNA form, the CDR3 reads TGTGCCAGCAGTGAAATGGGTTGGGACGAGCAGTACTTC. Protein product: CASSEMGWDEQYF.

There are a few counts of this clonotype. The chain links TRBV3-1 to TRBJ2-1; 8 bases align to TRBD2. Germline V CDR1 and CDR2: LGHDT, YNNKEL (reference sequence). The CDR3 is made up of 15 amino acids. The J segment lost 10 bases and the V segment lost 4 bases, leaving 12 bases of the junction unmatched. The CDR3 nucleotides read TGTGCCAGCAGCCGGACGGGCGGGGGGATGGAAGAGCAGTTCTTC. Amino acid sequence: CASSRTGGGMEEQFF.

This chain links TRBV12-3 or TRBV12-4 with TRBJ1-2; D is uncertain. This CDR3 has 16 residues. Trimming took 5 bases from V and 4 from J, leaving 20 bases between them. The CDR3 DNA sequence: TGTGCCAGCAGTCTTACCACGCAGCCGAAAAGCTATGGCTACACCTTC. Encoded protein: CASSLTTQPKSYGYTF.

This clonotype was seen many times. The gene calls are TRBV11-2 and TRBJ2-7, with TRBD1 matching over 12 bases. The junction had 9 bases not matched to a gene; V was cut back by 5 bases and J by 7 bases. The CDR3 is 15 amino acids. Germline CDR1 SGHAT, CDR2 FQNNGV. This chain's CDR3 is CASSTRDRGLGEQYF. The DNA for the CDR3 is TGTGCCAGCAGCACCCGGGACAGGGGGCTAGGAGAGCAGTACTTC.

This clonotype was picked up one time. This chain joins TRBV25-1 and TRBJ1-2; the D gene is possibly TRBD1 (6 bases). This CDR3 region has 14 residues. Trimming removed 3 bases from V and 7 bases from J, with 15 bases in between. Per germline, CDR1 MGHDK and CDR2 SYGVNS. For the CDR3, the DNA is TGTGCCAGCAGTGACGACAGGTTGTCGTCTGGCTACACCTTC. Protein product: CASSDDRLSSGYTF.

The chain combines TRBV6-2 or TRBV6-3 with TRBJ2-5; 9 nucleotides match TRBD2. The germline CDR1 and CDR2 sequences are MNHEY and SVGEGT. V dropped 5 bases and J dropped 4; count of bases not matched to a gene: 2. This CDR3 spans 13 amino acids. The CDR3 nucleotides read TGTGCCAGCAGTCTAGCGGGGCTAGAGACCCAGTACTTC. Translated: CASSLAGLETQYF.

This clonotype was detected a few times. CDR3 nucleotides: TGCAGCGTTGAAGATTTCGGGGGGGCCTCAGCCAAAAACATTCAGTACTTC. It codes for CSVEDFGGASAKNIQYF. The V and J genes are TRBV29-1 and TRBJ2-4; 8 positions agree with TRBD2. J was trimmed by 0 bases and V by 0 bases; bases with no gene match: 7. Germline loops: CDR1 SQVTM, CDR2 ANQGSEA. The CDR3 length is 17 residues.

The chain joins TRBV29-1 to TRBJ2-3; possibly TRBD1 for D (5 bases). Germline loops: CDR1 SQVTM, CDR2 ANQGSEA. The ends were cut back, 4 bases at V and 1 base at J, with 18 bases in the middle. This CDR3 spans 16 amino acids. DNA for the CDR3: TGCAGCGTTGGGGTCCTCAGGGCCCGCGGCACAGATACGCAGTATTTT. Its protein is CSVGVLRARGTDTQYF.

J is TRBJ2-3 and V is TRBV28; TRBD2 matches 7 bases. J was trimmed by 2 bases and V by 3 bases; bases with no gene match: 11. Germline lookup yields CDR1 MDHEN and CDR2 SYDVKM. This CDR3 is built from 17 residues. The CDR3 region has the DNA TGTGCCAGCAGTTTTGATTCGGCTAGCGGCCTCACAGATACGCAGTATTTT. Its translation: CASSFDSASGLTDTQYF. The full variable domain, with the rest looked up from reference TRBV28 and TRBJ2-3, is DVKVTQSSRYLVKRTGEKVFLECVQDMDHENMFWYRQDPGLGLRLIYFSYDVKMKEKGDIPEGYSVSREKKERFSLILESASTNQTSMYLCASSFDSASGLTDTQYFGPGTRLTVL.

The rearrangement uses TRBV6-1 and TRBJ2-3, with TRBD1 identical over 9 bases. The CDR3 runs to 15 residues. The V gene's germline CDR1 is MNHNS and CDR2 SASEGT. The V gene end was trimmed by 2 bases and the J gene end by 4 bases; junction bases not matched to a gene: 4. Here the CDR3 reads CASSEMGQGSDTQYF. The DNA for the CDR3 is TGTGCCAGCAGTGAAATGGGACAGGGATCAGATACGCAGTATTTT.

This clonotype was counted ten times or more. The chain couples TRBV18 to TRBJ2-7; 10 nucleotides align to TRBD1. J was trimmed by 6 bases and V by 9 bases; bases with no gene match: 14. Germline CDR1 and CDR2: KGHSH and LQKENI. The CDR3 length is 15 residues. CDR3 bases: TGTGCCAGTTACACCGACAGGGGGCAAACCCTCGAGCAGTACTTC. It is translated as CASYTDRGQTLEQYF.

This clonotype was observed at least ten times. This sequence joins TRBV7-9 and TRBJ1-1; 9 positions match TRBD1. The CDR3 runs 13 residues. Germline loops: CDR1 SEHNR, CDR2 FQNEAQ (reference sequence). Trimming removed 2 bases from V and 8 bases from J; junction bases left unmatched: 3. CDR3 sequence (DNA): TGTGCCAGCAGCTTAAGGGACAGGGAAGAAGCTTTCTTT. Translation: CASSLRDREEAFF.

With regard to this clonotype: Being one base from a much bigger clone, this may be a read error. The rearrangement links TRBV7-2 to TRBJ2-7; tentatively, D is TRBD1 (7 bases). The germline gives CDR1 SGHTA, CDR2 FQGNSA. Trimming stripped 1 base from V and 0 bases from J, with 19 bases between. There are 18 residues in the CDR3. The CDR3 DNA is TGTGCCAGCAGCTTAGTGGGCAGGGGGGTTTCTAGCTCCTACGAGCAGTACTTC. It is translated as CASSLVGRGVSSSYEQYF.

This clonotype showed up many times. V usage is TRBV28 and J usage is TRBJ2-1, with 13 bases that match TRBD2. Germline CDR1 and CDR2: MDHEN and SYDVKM. The CDR3 spans 17 residues. V trimming: 4 bases; J trimming: 9 bases; junction bases outside the gene matches: 12. CDR3 in DNA: TGTGCCAGCAGTTCAATATGGGGGACTAGCGGGATTGGTGAGCAGTTCTTC. Its translation: CASSSIWGTSGIGEQFF.

This clonotype was counted at least ten times. The chain links TRBV12-3 or TRBV12-4 to TRBJ2-1; 12 bases map to TRBD1. J lost 6 bases, V lost 3 bases, and 12 bases had no gene match. This CDR3 spans 18 amino acids. In nucleotides, the CDR3 is TGTGCCAGCAGTTTCCATTTCGGGACAGGGGGCTTTCTCAATGAGCAGTTCTTC. As protein: CASSFHFGTGGFLNEQFF.

This clonotype was observed a handful of times. The rearrangement links TRBV11-2 to TRBJ2-5; 7 nucleotides match TRBD2. There are 14 residues in the CDR3. V shed 8 bases and J 4 bases; nucleotides not matched to a gene: 10. In germline, CDR1 is SGHAT, CDR2 FQNNGV. As DNA, the CDR3 is TGTGCCAGCGGACCTTCAGGGAGGGTAGAGACCCAGTACTTC. As protein: CASGPSGRVETQYF.

This clonotype was seen at least ten times. The gene calls are TRBV27 and TRBJ1-2, with D uncertain. The ends were cut back, 4 bases at V and 2 bases at J, with 17 bases in the middle. This CDR3 spans 16 amino acids. Germline CDR1 reads MNHEY; CDR2 reads SMNVEV (reference sequence). CDR3 region: CASSSPGSGRNYGYTF. CDR3 bases: TGTGCCAGCAGTTCGCCGGGCTCCGGGCGCAACTATGGCTACACCTTC.

About this clonotype itself: Germline and junction disagree at one end, which may indicate a read error. The rearrangement uses TRBV5-5 and TRBJ1-2; D not resolved. Per the germline V gene, CDR1 is SGHKS and CDR2 is YYEKEE (reference sequence). CDR3 length: 15 residues. CDR3 DNA: TGTGCCAGCAGCTTGGGTCGGCGAGCTAACTATAGCTACACCTTC. The encoded protein is CASSLGRRANYSYTF.

This clonotype has ten or more counts. CDR3 coding DNA: TGCAGTGCCGCCCCCCTTAGGAGAAGCGATGAGCAGTTCTTC. Translation gives CSAAPLRRSDEQFF. This chain connects TRBV20-1 to TRBJ2-1; D unclear. Germline lookup yields CDR1 DFQATT and CDR2 SNEGSKA (reference sequence). The length of the CDR3 is 14 residues. V lost 6 bases to trimming and J lost 8 bases, with 20 bases between them.

There are a few counts of this clonotype. The chain combines TRBV19 with TRBJ1-4; D unclear. Germline CDR1 LNHDA, CDR2 SQIVND (reference sequence). The V gene lost 1 base and the J gene lost 3 bases, with 6 bases spanning the gap. The CDR3 contains 14 residues. The CDR3 nucleotides are TGTGCCAGTAGTATAGGCATGGCTAATGAAAAACTGTTTTTT. Residues: CASSIGMANEKLFF. The full variable domain, in which reference TRBV19 and TRBJ1-4 provide the parts outside the CDR3, is DGGITQSPKYLFRKEGQNVTLSCEQNLNHDAMYWYRQDPGQGLRLIYYSQIVNDFQKGDIAEGYSVSREKKESFPLTVTSAQKNPTAFYLCASSIGMANEKLFFGSGTQLSVL.

The genes are TRBV20-1 and TRBJ2-6; D remains ambiguous. This CDR3 is built from 17 residues. CDR1 and CDR2 (germline): DFQATT, SNEGSKA (reference sequence). The V end was cut by 3 bases, the J end by 0 bases, with 15 bases between. CDR3 residues: CSARPIRADSGANVLTF. The CDR3 nucleotides read TGCAGTGCTAGGCCGATACGGGCCGACTCTGGGGCCAACGTCCTGACTTTC.

The rearrangement joins TRBV11-2 to TRBJ1-6, with 7 bases aligning to TRBD1. Trimming at V came to 2 bases and at J to 6 bases, leaving 4 bases not matched to a gene. Germline values: CDR1 SGHAT, CDR2 FQNNGV. The length of the CDR3 is 15 residues. CDR3 nucleotides: TGTGCCAGCAGCTTAAGGGACAGTTTTAATTCACCCCTCCACTTT. Translating it yields CASSLRDSFNSPLHF.

This clonotype was observed a handful of times. The rearrangement joins TRBV6-1 to TRBJ1-4; D gene ambiguous. Germline CDR1 and CDR2: MNHNS and SASEGT. This CDR3 spans 14 amino acids. Trimming stripped 4 bases from V and 4 bases from J, with 10 bases between. In DNA form, the CDR3 reads TGTGCCAGCAGTGGACCGCGGGGTAATGAAAAACTGTTTTTT. Its translation is CASSGPRGNEKLFF.

This clonotype was seen ten or more times. The rearrangement joins TRBV10-3 to TRBJ1-1, with 9 bases aligning to TRBD1. With 5 bases clipped from V and 4 bases from J, the junction kept 5 bases outside the gene matches. Looked up from germline, CDR1 is ENHRY and CDR2 is SYGVKD. CDR3 length equals 14 residues. The CDR3 nucleotides are TGTGCCATCAGTCCGGGACAGGGTTTCACTGAAGCTTTCTTT. Protein: CAISPGQGFTEAFF.

This clonotype appeared many times. One end of the junction is discordant with germline, which a read error may explain. CDR3 sequence reads: CASSPVGSLNTEAFF. The CDR3 DNA sequence: TGTGCCAGCTCACCAGTGGGATCCCTGAACACTGAAGCCTTCTTT. The chain recombines TRBV18 with TRBJ1-1; D not certain. Germline V gene lookup returns CDR1 KGHSH and CDR2 LQKENI. There are 15 residues in the CDR3.

The chain links TRBV12-3 or TRBV12-4 to TRBJ2-2, with D perhaps TRBD2 (6 bases). Trimming left V 3 bases short and J 7 bases short, with 9 bases between. This CDR3 contains 13 residues. Written as DNA, the CDR3 is TGTGCCAGCAGTTTTGGGGGGTTCGGGGAGCTGTTTTTT. It specifies CASSFGGFGELFF.

The chain recombines TRBV5-1 with TRBJ2-2; 9 bases fit TRBD1. Trimming cost V 4 bases and J 7 bases; bases outside gene matches: 2. The germline CDR1 and CDR2 sequences are SGHRS and YFSETQ. The CDR3 has 13 residues. CDR3 in DNA: TGCGCCAGCAGCGCGGGACAGGGCGGGGAGCTGTTTTTT. Residues: CASSAGQGGELFF.